This T cell receptor beta chain was captured in a study of blood T cell repertoires in COVID-19. Study context: The United States, Italy and Spain supplied acute and convalescent COVID-19 samples.

Germline CDR1 SGHKS, CDR2 YYEKEE (reference sequence). Trimming removed 2 bases at V and 2 bases at J, with 10 bases between. The CDR3 has 15 residues. Authors' data handling: Amplifying reference gene primers gave estimates of nucleated cell counts. Clones were read by immunoSEQ multiplex PCR, and TCRdb kept only the in-frame ones, dropping some. V and J calls and clone size are copied from that table; D and trimming were computed from the DNA. The table lists some 280,000 clones, about nine tenths of them singletons. The chain is built from TRBV5-5 and TRBJ2-2; a weak D match, TRBD1 (6 bases). The TCR was taken from a woman in her 30s with active or convalescent COVID-19. Specimen: peripheral blood. CDR3: CASSLRTANTGELFF. In nucleotides, the CDR3 is TGTGCCAGCAGCTTAAGGACAGCCAACACCGGGGAGCTGTTTTTT.